This T cell receptor (beta chain) was recovered during a study of identical twins. General study results and limits: Some out-of-frame alpha sequences were shared by twins, and these showed excess low generation probability. Donors were not followed over many years; analysis was cross-sectional.

V lost 4 bases to trimming and J lost 0 bases, with 14 bases between them. Germline CDR1 and CDR2: SGDLS and YYNGEE. This CDR3 is 16 amino acids long. At least ten counts were recorded for this clonotype. Its antigen remains unidentified. Healthy Caucasians alone served as donors. TCRdb re-derived calls from the 5' RACE reads in MiXCR, one entry per CDR3 protein. The table has 300,000 or so distinct CDR3 sequences, over 8.5% seen once. The same data also contributed to another study, on yellow fever vaccine responses in identical twins.

This receptor was taken from a woman aged 18-35 years in good health. The chain has TRBV9 and TRBJ2-1; D is ambiguous. The sequencing input was CD8+ T cells sorted from blood. In nucleotides, the CDR3 is TGTGCCAGCAGCCCCCTTGTATTGGGCTCCTACAATGAGCAGTTCTTC. It specifies CASSPLVLGSYNEQFF. The variable domain in full, with the rest retrieved from reference TRBV9 and TRBJ2-1, is DSGVTQTPKHLITATGQRVTLRCSPRSGDLSVYWYQQSLDQGLQFLIQYYNGEERAKGNILERFSAQQFPDLHSELNLSSLELGDSALYFCASSPLVLGSYNEQFFGPGTRLTVL.